Below, one TCR beta chain is given with its context. The sample is drawn from a study of blood T cell repertoires in COVID-19. V gave up 5 bases and J gave up 7 bases; unmatched junction bases: 12. The CDR3 sequence is 16 residues long. Germline loops: CDR1 LNHDA, CDR2 SQIVND (reference sequence). Assay: immunoSEQ multiplex PCR; the TCRdb copy retains only in-frame clones and omits some. The sample consists of 250,000 to 300,000 clones, roughly 90% of them appearing once. The rearrangement links TRBV19 to TRBJ1-5, with 9 bases that match TRBD1. The sample taken for sequencing was peripheral blood. This TCR was sampled from a woman under 40 with COVID-19, enrolled during active disease. CDR3 residues: CASSYPDRGVDQPQHF. The CDR3 region has the DNA TGTGCCAGTAGTTATCCGGACAGGGGAGTGGACCAGCCCCAGCATTTT.